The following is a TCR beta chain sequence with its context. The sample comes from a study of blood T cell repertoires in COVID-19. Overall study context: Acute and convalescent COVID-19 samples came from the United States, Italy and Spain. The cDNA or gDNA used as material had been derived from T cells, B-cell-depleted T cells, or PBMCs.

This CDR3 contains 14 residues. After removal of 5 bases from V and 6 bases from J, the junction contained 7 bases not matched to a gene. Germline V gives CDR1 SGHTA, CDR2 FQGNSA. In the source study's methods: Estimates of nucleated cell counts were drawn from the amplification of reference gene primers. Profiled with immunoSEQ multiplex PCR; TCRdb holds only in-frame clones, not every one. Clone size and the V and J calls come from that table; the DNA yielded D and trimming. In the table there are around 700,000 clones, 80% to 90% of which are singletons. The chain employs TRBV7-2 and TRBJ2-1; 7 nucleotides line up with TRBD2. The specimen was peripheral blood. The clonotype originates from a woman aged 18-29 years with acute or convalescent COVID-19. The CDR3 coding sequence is TGTGCCAGCAGCCTGACTAGCCCCCTCAATGAGCAGTTCTTC. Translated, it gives CASSLTSPLNEQFF.